This T cell receptor (beta chain) was found in a study of CD8 T cells in ankylosing spondylitis. One entry per CDR3 protein results from TCRdb running MiXCR on the 5' RACE reads. The table lists 35,000 to 50,000 distinct CDR3 sequences, around 10% of them singletons. V was trimmed by 4 bases and J by 5 bases, leaving 11 bases between them. Germline assignment: CDR1 DFQATT and CDR2 SNEGSKA (reference sequence). CDR3 length equals 12 residues. This clonotype was seen repeatedly, ten times or more. Its antigen is unidentified. Findings and limits, study-wide: It appeared that ankylosing spondylitis blood was characterized by a TCR beta motif of several highly homologous variants. Researchers reportedly found disease-linked clones significantly enriched in matched ankylosing spondylitis synovial fluid. Earlier studies detected some motif variants in reactive arthritis synovial fluid and blood.

The chain joins TRBV20-1 to TRBJ2-5, with no clear D. Source material: blood, either unsorted or a sorted T cell fraction (not recorded which). The receptor was derived from a male donor with ankylosing spondylitis or in good health (not recorded which). CDR3 loop: CSANPFAETQYF. CDR3 sequence (DNA): TGCAGTGCTAACCCGTTTGCGGAGACCCAGTACTTC.